This T cell receptor (beta chain) derives from a study of CD8 T cells in ankylosing spondylitis. General observations from the study: Matched synovial fluid from ankylosing spondylitis patients was reported to be enriched for disease-linked clones. A TCR beta motif of several highly homologous variants seemed to mark ankylosing spondylitis blood. A number of the motif variants had already been described in reactive arthritis synovial fluid and blood.

V trimming: 7 bases; J trimming: 2 bases; junction bases outside the gene matches: 8. The CDR3 extends over 14 amino acids. The germline gives CDR1 SQVTM, CDR2 ANQGSEA. Construction of TCR beta libraries was performed using quantitative 5'-RACE with molecular barcodes. TCRdb re-derived calls from the 5' RACE reads in MiXCR, one entry per CDR3 protein. The sample has approximately 39,000 distinct CDR3 sequences, over 10% seen once. Concerning this clonotype itself: No antigen is known for it.

This chain links TRBV29-1 with TRBJ2-1, with 7 bases lining up with TRBD1. Source material: synovial fluid, either unsorted or a sorted T cell fraction (not recorded which). The source of this sequence is a male donor with ankylosing spondylitis. The CDR3 spells CSALVTGTYNEQFF. The DNA of the CDR3 is TGCAGCGCACTAGTGACAGGGACCTACAATGAGCAGTTCTTC.